Each of the 9 T cell receptor beta chains below was sequenced from the same sample in a study of blood T cell repertoires in COVID-19. Sequencing was performed with immunoSEQ multiplex PCR; in TCRdb, only in-frame clones are kept and a portion is missing. The sample records over 140,000 clones, about three quarters being singletons. Material for sequencing was PBMCs or T cells enriched from blood (not recorded which). The receptors shown here come from a woman aged 50 to 60 who had recovered from COVID-19.

This clone was counted only a few times. The CDR3 bases are TGTGCCAGCAGTTCAGGGGTTGTGCAGCCCCAGCATTTT. It encodes CASSSGVVQPQHF. The rearrangement links TRBV2 to TRBJ1-5, with D possibly matching TRBD1 (6 bases). V lost 5 bases to trimming and J lost 7 bases, with 12 bases between them. The CDR3 is 13 residues long. From germline, CDR1 is SNHLY and CDR2 FYNNEI.

The V call is TRBV30, the J call TRBJ1-5; 9 nucleotides line up with TRBD1. From germline, CDR1 is GTSNPN and CDR2 SVGIG (reference sequence). This CDR3 has 14 amino acids. V was pared by 1 base and J by 4 bases, with 2 bases of the junction left unmatched. In DNA form, the CDR3 reads TGTGCCTGGAGTGACGGGACAGGGAATCAGCCCCAGCATTTT. Translation gives CAWSDGTGNQPQHF.

This clone was recorded a few times. The rearrangement links TRBV9 to TRBJ2-1; tentative D call: TRBD2 (6 bases). Looked up from germline, CDR1 is SGDLS and CDR2 is YYNGEE. The CDR3 length is 15 residues. Trimming left V 4 bases short and J 3 bases short, with 14 bases between. CDR3 region: CASSPSRSGYNEQFF. CDR3 DNA sequence: TGTGCCAGCAGCCCGTCACGTAGCGGCTACAATGAGCAGTTCTTC.

The CDR3 region is CASSFSTEYTQYF. CDR3 DNA: TGTGCCAGCAGTTTTAGTACCGAGTATACGCAGTATTTT. The V and J genes are TRBV27 and TRBJ2-3; D is unresolved. This CDR3 spans 13 amino acids. The germline V gene encodes CDR1 MNHEY and CDR2 SMNVEV (reference sequence). With 3 bases removed from V and 7 bases from J, the gap between germline ends came to 11 bases.

CDR3 nucleotide sequence: TGTGCCAGCAGCTCCTACGACACTGAAGCTTTCTTT. Amino acids: CASSSYDTEAFF. This sequence joins TRBV7-9 and TRBJ1-1; no clear D. The CDR3 sequence is 12 residues long. CDR1 and CDR2 (germline): SEHNR, FQNEAQ (reference sequence). Trimming cost V 4 bases and J 3 bases, with 6 bases left between them.

The gene calls are TRBV28 and TRBJ1-2; 9 bases line up with TRBD1. V lost 2 bases to trimming and J lost 7 bases; unmatched junction nucleotides: 8. Germline V gene sequence: CDR1 MDHEN, CDR2 SYDVKM. There are 15 residues in the CDR3. In DNA form, the CDR3 reads TGTGCCAGCAGTTTAGACCAGGACAGGGGTCGTGGCTACACCTTC. Its protein product is CASSLDQDRGRGYTF.

This clone has a handful of counts. V and J are TRBV3-1 (or the pseudogene TRBV3-2) and TRBJ2-2; possible D gene TRBD1, 5 bases. The V end lost 5 bases, the J end lost 5 bases, and 12 bases lay between the germline ends. The CDR3 consists of 14 residues. Germline-derived CDR1 and CDR2 are LGHDT and YNNKEL (reference sequence). As DNA, the CDR3 is TGTGCCAGCAGCGGACGCAGGGATACCGGGGAGCTGTTTTTT. Amino acids: CASSGRRDTGELFF.

The chain couples TRBV5-6 to TRBJ2-1; 8 bases agree with TRBD2. V trimming: 5 bases; J trimming: 0 bases; junction bases outside the gene matches: 7. This CDR3 spans 16 amino acids. Per the germline V gene, CDR1 is SGHDT and CDR2 is YYEEEE. For the CDR3, the DNA is TGTGCCAGCAGTTTAACCGGGACTAGCTCCTACAATGAGCAGTTCTTC. Its translation: CASSLTGTSSYNEQFF. The variable domain in full, completed from reference TRBV5-6 and TRBJ2-1, reads DAGVTQSPTHLIKTRGQQVTLRCSPKSGHDTVSWYQQALGQGPQFIFQYYEEEERQRGNFPDRFSGHQFPNYSSELNVNALLLGDSALYLCASSLTGTSSYNEQFFGPGTRLTVL.

J is TRBJ1-1 and V is TRBV2; no definite D call. The CDR3 contains 13 residues. Trimming removed 5 bases from V and 1 base from J, with 8 bases in between. Germline V CDR1 and CDR2: SNHLY, FYNNEI. CDR3 DNA sequence: TGTGCCAGCAGTCCTACCTGGAACACTGAAGCTTTCTTT. Amino acids: CASSPTWNTEAFF.